The sequence of this T cell receptor beta chain was determined in a study of shared clonotypes between healthy human individuals. Per germline, CDR1 SEHNR and CDR2 FQNEAQ (reference sequence). Trimming removed 2 bases from V and 5 bases from J; junction bases left unmatched: 7. The CDR3 is made up of 15 amino acids. The method was immunoSEQ multiplex PCR; TCRdb's version includes in-frame clones alone and lacks a portion of them. The sample holds around 2.1 million clones, about 92% seen once. Study-wide results and limits: Sharing of clonotypes among donors was expected to vary with sequencing depth. Shared across a handful of donors were 5% to 6% of the naive CD4 clonotypes. Rarefaction gave evidence that sorted-subset sequencing remained incomplete despite large depth.

Naive CD8 cells comprised CD45RO-negative, CCR7-positively selected cells, excluding terminally differentiated effector memory CD45RA+ cells. The donors were all Caucasian adults (living in Nashville, Tennessee). Turning to this clone: Its antigen is unidentified.

V gene TRBV7-9 combines with J gene TRBJ2-5; 8 bases align to TRBD2. The receptor was isolated from a young man in good health. Some clones in this sample may be carry-over from other donors' samples. The specimen was naive CD8+ T cells from PBMCs. The CDR3 DNA reads TGTGCCAGCAGCTTATATACTAGCGGAGGTGAGACCCAGTACTTC. Translation: CASSLYTSGGETQYF.